The 8 T cell receptor beta chains reported below all come from one sample, sequenced in a study of cytomegalovirus exposure and HLA in healthy donors. Primers: 60 Vbeta forward and 13 Jbeta reverse. Repertoires were generated with immunoSEQ multiplex PCR, while TCRdb's copy carries only in-frame clones and drops some. The sample carries roughly 190,000 clones, roughly 77% recorded once. The sample was PBMCs. The receptors here all came from a woman in her fifties or sixties in good health and CMV-seronegative.

Remarks on this clone: The junction differs from germline at one of its ends, possibly a read error. The V gene is TRBV18, the J gene TRBJ1-5; the D gene is possibly TRBD1 (6 bases). The CDR3 consists of 12 residues. Germline loops: CDR1 KGHSH, CDR2 LQKENI. The CDR3 protein is CARLRGNQPQPF. In DNA form, the CDR3 reads TGTGCCAGGTTGAGGGGGAATCAGCCCCAGCCTTTT.

The chain employs TRBV19 and TRBJ2-4, with 11 bases lining up with TRBD2. This CDR3 contains 15 residues. Unmatched junction bases numbered 12, after V lost 9 bases and J lost 8 bases. Germline V gives CDR1 LNHDA, CDR2 SQIVND (reference sequence). The CDR3 region has the DNA TGTGCCAGCTCCATTAGCGGGGGGGCCGGGTACATTCAGTACTTC. Translation: CASSISGGAGYIQYF.

This chain uses TRBV4-1 with TRBJ1-2; maybe TRBD1 (6 bases). CDR1 is MGHRA and CDR2 is YSYEKL in the germline V gene. The CDR3 has 15 residues. V was cut by 1 base and J by 4 bases, with 13 bases left in between. Written as DNA, the CDR3 is TGCGCCAGCAGCCAAGGGCAGGACAGATTCTATGGCTACACCTTC. This gives the protein CASSQGQDRFYGYTF.

The chain combines TRBV2 with TRBJ1-1; D is uncertain. Germline-derived CDR1 and CDR2 are SNHLY and FYNNEI. Trimming took 3 bases from V and 7 from J, leaving 15 bases between them. The CDR3 has 14 amino acids. The CDR3 region is CASSERTGVSEAFF. In DNA, the CDR3 is TGTGCCAGCAGTGAGCGGACGGGAGTGAGTGAAGCTTTCTTT.

The chain uses TRBV19 and TRBJ2-7, with 11 bases matching TRBD2. The germline CDR1 and CDR2 sequences are LNHDA and SQIVND (reference sequence). The V gene end was trimmed by 2 bases and the J gene end by 3 bases; junction bases not matched to a gene: 15. This CDR3 is 19 amino acids long. Here the CDR3 reads CASSISPQRTSGPFYEQYF. The CDR3 region has the DNA TGTGCCAGTAGTATAAGCCCTCAAAGGACTAGCGGGCCTTTCTACGAGCAGTACTTC.

The gene calls are TRBV7-8 and TRBJ2-3; a weak D match, TRBD2 (6 bases). From germline, CDR1 is SGHVS and CDR2 FQNEAQ. The CDR3 sequence is 12 residues long. V was cut by 1 base and J by 10 bases, with 9 bases left in between. Here the CDR3 reads CASSLVWGAQYF. CDR3 DNA sequence: TGTGCCAGCAGCTTAGTTTGGGGGGCGCAGTATTTT.

The chain employs TRBV6-5 and TRBJ2-7, with 12 bases aligning to TRBD1. V was pared by 5 bases and J by 9 bases, with 5 bases of the junction left unmatched. The germline gives CDR1 MNHEY, CDR2 SVGAGI. This CDR3 has 13 residues. The CDR3 protein is CASSAGTGGRQYF. In nucleotides, the CDR3 is TGTGCCAGCAGTGCCGGGACAGGGGGCCGGCAGTACTTC.

This chain connects TRBV7-2 to TRBJ1-1, with 7 bases matching TRBD1. Trimming at V came to 7 bases and at J to 2 bases, leaving 4 bases not matched to a gene. The CDR3 runs to 13 residues. The germline V gene has CDR1 SGHTA and CDR2 FQGNSA. The CDR3 DNA is TGTGCCAGCACGGGACAGACTAACACTGAAGCTTTCTTT. Translation: CASTGQTNTEAFF.